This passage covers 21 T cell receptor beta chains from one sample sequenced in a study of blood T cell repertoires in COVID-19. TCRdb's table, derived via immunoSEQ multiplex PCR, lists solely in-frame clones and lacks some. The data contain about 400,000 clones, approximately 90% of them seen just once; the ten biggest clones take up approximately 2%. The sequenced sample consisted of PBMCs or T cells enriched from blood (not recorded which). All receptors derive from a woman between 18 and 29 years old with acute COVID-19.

DNA for the CDR3: TGTGCCAGCTCACTCTCTTCGTGGCGGCCCCTGAATACCGGGGAGCTGTTTTTT. This sequence encodes CASSLSSWRPLNTGELFF. The V call is TRBV18, the J call TRBJ2-2; D remains unclear. V was cut by 4 bases and J by 5 bases, with 23 bases left in between. The CDR3 runs 18 residues. Germline V gene sequence: CDR1 KGHSH, CDR2 LQKENI.

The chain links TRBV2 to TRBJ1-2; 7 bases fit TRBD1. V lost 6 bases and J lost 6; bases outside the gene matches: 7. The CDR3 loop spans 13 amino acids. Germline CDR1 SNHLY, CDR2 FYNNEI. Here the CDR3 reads CASRRQGVHGYTF. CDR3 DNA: TGTGCCAGCAGGAGACAGGGAGTTCATGGCTACACCTTC.

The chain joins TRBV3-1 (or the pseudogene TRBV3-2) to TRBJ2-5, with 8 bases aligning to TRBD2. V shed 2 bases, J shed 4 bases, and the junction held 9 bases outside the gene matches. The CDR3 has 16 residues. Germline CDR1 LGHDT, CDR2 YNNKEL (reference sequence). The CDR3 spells CASSQPGPAGGETQYF. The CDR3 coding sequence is TGTGCCAGCAGCCAACCAGGCCCTGCGGGAGGAGAGACCCAGTACTTC.

CDR3 in DNA: TGTGCCAGCAGGACCACAGGTATCCCTGAAGCTTTCTTT. It encodes CASRTTGIPEAFF. The V call is TRBV2, the J call TRBJ1-1, with D possibly matching TRBD1 (5 bases). V gave up 6 bases and J gave up 6 bases, with 14 bases separating them. Germline V gene lookup returns CDR1 SNHLY and CDR2 FYNNEI. This CDR3 contains 13 residues.

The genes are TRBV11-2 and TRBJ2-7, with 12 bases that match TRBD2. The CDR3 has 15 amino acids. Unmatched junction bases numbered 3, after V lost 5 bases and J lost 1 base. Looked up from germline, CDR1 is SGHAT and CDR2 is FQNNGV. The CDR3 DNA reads TGTGCCAGCAGCCGGACTAGCGGGAAATCCTACGAGCAGTACTTC. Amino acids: CASSRTSGKSYEQYF.

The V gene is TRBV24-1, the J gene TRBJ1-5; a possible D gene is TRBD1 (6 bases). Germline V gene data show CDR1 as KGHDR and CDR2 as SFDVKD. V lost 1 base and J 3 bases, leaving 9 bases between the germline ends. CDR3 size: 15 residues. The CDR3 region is CATSDFYRDNQPQHF. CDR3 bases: TGTGCCACCAGTGATTTCTACAGGGACAATCAGCCCCAGCATTTT.

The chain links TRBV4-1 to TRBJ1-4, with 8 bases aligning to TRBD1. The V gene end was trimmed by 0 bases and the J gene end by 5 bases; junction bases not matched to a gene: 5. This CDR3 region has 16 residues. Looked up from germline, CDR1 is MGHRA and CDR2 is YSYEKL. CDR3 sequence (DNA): TGCGCCAGCAGCCAAGATCGGACAGGGCGCAATGAAAAACTGTTTTTT. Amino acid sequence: CASSQDRTGRNEKLFF.

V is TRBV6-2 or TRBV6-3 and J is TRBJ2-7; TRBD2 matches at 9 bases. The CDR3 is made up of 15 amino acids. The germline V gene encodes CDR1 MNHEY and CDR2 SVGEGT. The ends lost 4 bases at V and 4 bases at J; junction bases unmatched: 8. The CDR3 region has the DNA TGTGCCAGCAGTTCCATTAGCGGGAGTACTTACGAGCAGTACTTC. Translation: CASSSISGSTYEQYF.

The CDR3: CATSRGTSSGRAGEQYF. The CDR3 coding sequence is TGTGCCACCAGCAGAGGGACATCAAGCGGGAGGGCCGGTGAGCAGTACTTC. The chain joins TRBV15 to TRBJ2-7; 10 bases fit TRBD2. Germline CDR1 LNHNV, CDR2 YYDKDF (reference sequence). Trimming took 1 base from V and 7 from J; bases not matched to a gene: 13. The CDR3 runs 17 residues.

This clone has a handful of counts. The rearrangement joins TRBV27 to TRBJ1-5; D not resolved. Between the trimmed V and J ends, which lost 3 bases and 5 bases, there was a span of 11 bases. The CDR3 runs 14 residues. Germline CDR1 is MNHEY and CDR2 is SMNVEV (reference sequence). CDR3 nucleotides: TGTGCCAGCAGTTTGACCACAGCGGATCAGCCCCAGCATTTT. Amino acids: CASSLTTADQPQHF.

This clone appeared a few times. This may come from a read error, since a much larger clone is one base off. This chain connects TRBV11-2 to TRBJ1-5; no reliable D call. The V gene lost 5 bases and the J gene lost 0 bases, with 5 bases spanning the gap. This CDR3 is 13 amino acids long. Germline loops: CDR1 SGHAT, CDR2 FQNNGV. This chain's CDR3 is CASSLYSNQPQHF. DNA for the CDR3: TGTGCCAGCAGCCTTTATAGCAATCAGCCCCAGCATTTT.

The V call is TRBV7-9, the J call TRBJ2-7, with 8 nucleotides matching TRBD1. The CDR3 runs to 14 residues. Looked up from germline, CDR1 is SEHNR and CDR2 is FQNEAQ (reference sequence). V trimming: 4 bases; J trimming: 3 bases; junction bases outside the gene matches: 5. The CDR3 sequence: CASSSQTGDYEQYF. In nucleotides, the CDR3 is TGTGCCAGCAGCTCACAGACAGGGGACTACGAGCAGTACTTC.

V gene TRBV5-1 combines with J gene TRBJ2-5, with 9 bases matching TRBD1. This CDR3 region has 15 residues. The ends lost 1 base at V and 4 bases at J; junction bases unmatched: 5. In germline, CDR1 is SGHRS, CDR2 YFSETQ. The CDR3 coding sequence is TGCGCCAGCAGCTTGAGCCTGACAGGGGGAGAGACCCAGTACTTC. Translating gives CASSLSLTGGETQYF.

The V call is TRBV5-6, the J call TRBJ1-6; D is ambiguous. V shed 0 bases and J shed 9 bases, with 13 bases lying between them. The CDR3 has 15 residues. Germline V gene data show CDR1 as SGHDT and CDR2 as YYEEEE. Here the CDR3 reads CASSLGAGGRSPLHF. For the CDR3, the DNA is TGTGCCAGCAGCTTGGGTGCAGGAGGGCGTTCACCCCTCCACTTT.

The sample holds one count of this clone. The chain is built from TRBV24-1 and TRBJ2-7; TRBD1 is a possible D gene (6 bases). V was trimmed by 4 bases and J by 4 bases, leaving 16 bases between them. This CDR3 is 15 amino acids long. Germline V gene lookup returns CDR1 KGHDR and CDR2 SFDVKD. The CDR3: CATSESGTSRYEQYF. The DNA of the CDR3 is TGTGCCACCAGTGAGTCCGGGACAAGTAGATACGAGCAGTACTTC.

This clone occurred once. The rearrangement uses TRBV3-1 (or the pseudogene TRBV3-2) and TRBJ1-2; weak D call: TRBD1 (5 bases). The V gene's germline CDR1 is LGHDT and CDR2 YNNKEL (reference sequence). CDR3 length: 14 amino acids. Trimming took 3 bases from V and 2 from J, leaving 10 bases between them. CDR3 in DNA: TGTGCCAGCAGCCAGGTGACAGTGAACTATGGCTACACCTTC. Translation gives CASSQVTVNYGYTF.

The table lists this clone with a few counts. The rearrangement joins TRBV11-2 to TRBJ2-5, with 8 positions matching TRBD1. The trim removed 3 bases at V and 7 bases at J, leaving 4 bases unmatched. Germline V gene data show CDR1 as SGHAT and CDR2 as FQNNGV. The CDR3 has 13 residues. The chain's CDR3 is CASSLGDRTTQYF. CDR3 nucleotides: TGTGCCAGCAGCTTGGGGGACAGGACGACCCAGTACTTC.

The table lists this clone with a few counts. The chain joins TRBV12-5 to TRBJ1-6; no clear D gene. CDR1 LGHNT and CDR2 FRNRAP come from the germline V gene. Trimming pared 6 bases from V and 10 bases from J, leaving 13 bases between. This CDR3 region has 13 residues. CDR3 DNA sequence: TGTGCTAGTGGAACAGAAGAAGGCTCACCCCTCCACTTT. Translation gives CASGTEEGSPLHF.

CDR3 bases: TGTGCCACCAGCAGAGGTACAGGGACGATCTATGGCTACACCTTC. It specifies CATSRGTGTIYGYTF. V is TRBV15 and J is TRBJ1-2; tentative D call: TRBD1 (6 bases). This CDR3 is 15 amino acids long. Germline V gene lookup returns CDR1 LNHNV and CDR2 YYDKDF (reference sequence). The V end was cut by 1 base, the J end by 4 bases, with 13 bases between.

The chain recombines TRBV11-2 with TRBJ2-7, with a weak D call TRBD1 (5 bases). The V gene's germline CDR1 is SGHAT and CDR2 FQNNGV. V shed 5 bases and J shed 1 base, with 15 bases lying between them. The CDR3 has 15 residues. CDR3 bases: TGTGCCAGCAGCCCCGATTACAGGCTTTCCTACGAGCAGTACTTC. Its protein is CASSPDYRLSYEQYF. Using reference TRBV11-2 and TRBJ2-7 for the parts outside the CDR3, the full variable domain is EAGVAQSPRYKIIEKRQSVAFWCNPISGHATLYWYQQILGQGPKLLIQFQNNGVVDDSQLPKDRFSAERLKGVDSTLKIQPAKLEDSAVYLCASSPDYRLSYEQYFGPGTRLTVT.

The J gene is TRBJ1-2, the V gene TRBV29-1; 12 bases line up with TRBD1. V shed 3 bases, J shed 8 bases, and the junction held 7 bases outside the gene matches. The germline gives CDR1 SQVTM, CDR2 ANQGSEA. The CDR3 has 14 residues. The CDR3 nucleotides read TGCAGCGTTGACCCGGGACAGGGGGCGCGGGGCTACACCTTC. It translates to CSVDPGQGARGYTF.